This T cell receptor beta chain was retrieved from a study of T cells in Graves' hyperthyroidism and ophthalmopathy. Whole-study results and caveats: Blood also contained most expanded thyroid clonotypes above 0.001. A 13 V-J signature model discriminated ophthalmopathy versus stable hyperthyroidism.

Across 18 months, stable Graves' hyperthyroidism was marked by no progression to ophthalmopathy. Patients showing uncontrolled infection, other autoimmune disease, pregnancy or lactation were ineligible. Of note for this clonotype: Its antigen is still unknown.

Amplification targeted TCR beta CDR3 regions from RNA transcripts. First-round RT-PCR targeting the TCR CDR3 was performed with the HTBI primer set. TCRdb ran MiXCR on the multiplex PCR reads and lists one entry per CDR3 protein. Of nearly 750,000 distinct CDR3 sequences listed, just over 35% were seen once; the top ten hold less than 40%. The V gene's germline CDR1 is GTSNPN and CDR2 SVGIG (reference sequence). The CDR3 consists of 14 residues. V lost 4 bases and J lost 1, with 10 bases in between. Sequencing used blood. J is TRBJ2-2 and V is TRBV30; D uncertain. The TCR was taken from a woman between 40 and 50 years old with Graves' hyperthyroidism. CDR3 DNA sequence: TGTGCCTGGACGGGCGGAGTGAACACCGGGGAGCTGTTTTTT. Amino acids: CAWTGGVNTGELFF.